A single sample is the source of the 11 T cell receptor beta chains below, sequenced in a study of human T cells and chemical hapten exposure. MiXCR, applied by TCRdb to the RACE reads, yields one record per CDR3 protein. The repertoire includes about 96,000 distinct CDR3 sequences, about a tenth of them detected once, and approximately 2% sits in the top ten. Noted time point: patch test 2, 6 weeks after DPC sensitization. Treatment given: therapeutic diphenylcyclopropenone sensitization with weekly scalp DPC. The sample here was whole blood, taken in connection with sensitization to the hapten diphenylcyclopropenone (DPC). These receptor sequences come from a woman aged 40-49 years with alopecia areata. Some clones in this sample may be carry-over from other donors' samples.

This clonotype was counted ten times or more. The chain has TRBV28 and TRBJ1-5, with TRBD1 as a possible D gene (5 bases). The CDR3 sequence is 15 residues long. The germline V gene has CDR1 MDHEN and CDR2 SYDVKM. Trimming pared 8 bases from V and 6 bases from J, leaving 20 bases between. This CDR3 reads CASVPGAGFGQPQHF. In DNA, the CDR3 is TGTGCCAGCGTCCCCGGCGCAGGGTTTGGTCAGCCCCAGCATTTT.

The J gene is TRBJ1-5, the V gene TRBV27; 7 nucleotides match TRBD1. The V and J ends lost 6 bases and 0 bases, in that order; junction bases with no gene match: 8. Germline lookup yields CDR1 MNHEY and CDR2 SMNVEV (reference sequence). This CDR3 is 16 amino acids long. The CDR3 region is CASSLRQGFSNQPQHF. CDR3 nucleotides: TGTGCCAGCAGCCTCAGACAGGGTTTTAGCAATCAGCCCCAGCATTTT.

The CDR3 loop reads CASSWPQGSGNTIYF. The CDR3 DNA reads TGTGCCAGCAGTTGGCCACAGGGATCGGGAAACACCATATATTTT. V gene TRBV12-3 or TRBV12-4 combines with J gene TRBJ1-3; a weak D match, TRBD1 (6 bases). The CDR3 is 15 residues long. V gave up 4 bases and J gave up 4 bases, with 14 bases separating them.

This clonotype was counted at least ten times. The chain employs TRBV12-3 or TRBV12-4 and TRBJ2-3, with 9 bases matching TRBD2. The trim removed 2 bases at V and 2 bases at J, leaving 2 bases unmatched. This CDR3 comprises 15 residues. The CDR3 sequence: CASSLSSGITDTQYF. The CDR3 DNA follows: TGTGCCAGCAGTTTATCTAGCGGGATCACAGATACGCAGTATTTT.

This clonotype was counted many times. The rearrangement joins TRBV29-1 to TRBJ2-7, with TRBD1 identical over 7 bases. CDR3 length: 11 residues. V lost 5 bases to trimming and J lost 3 bases; unmatched junction nucleotides: 1. CDR1 is SQVTM and CDR2 is ANQGSEA in the germline V gene. The CDR3 region has the DNA TGCAGCGTTCACAGGGGCTACGAGCAGTACTTC. It translates to CSVHRGYEQYF.

This clonotype has a handful of counts. The chain links TRBV20-1 to TRBJ1-4; TRBD1 is a possible D gene (6 bases). Germline V gene sequence: CDR1 DFQATT, CDR2 SNEGSKA (reference sequence). The CDR3 sequence is 15 residues long. Trimming removed 3 bases at V and 8 bases at J, with 19 bases between. CDR3 amino acids: CSASTEGGGEEKLFF. The CDR3 DNA is TGCAGTGCTAGCACAGAAGGGGGGGGTGAGGAAAAACTGTTTTTT.

This clonotype was seen more than once but under ten times. This chain links TRBV6-1 with TRBJ2-7; TRBD1 matches at 7 bases. With 0 bases clipped from V and 4 bases from J, the junction kept 9 bases outside the gene matches. The CDR3 runs 16 residues. CDR1 is MNHNS and CDR2 is SASEGT in the germline V gene. The CDR3: CASSEARGSLLYEQYF. In nucleotides, the CDR3 is TGTGCCAGCAGTGAAGCCAGGGGGTCTCTTCTGTACGAGCAGTACTTC.

This clonotype has a handful of counts. The V gene is TRBV19, the J gene TRBJ1-4; D gene unclear. V gave up 7 bases and J gave up 4 bases, with 16 bases separating them. This CDR3 contains 15 residues. In germline, CDR1 is LNHDA, CDR2 SQIVND (reference sequence). This CDR3 reads CASNRPADHNEKLFF. The CDR3 DNA is TGTGCCAGTAATCGCCCGGCGGACCATAATGAAAAACTGTTTTTT. Full variable domain (outside the CDR3, taken from reference TRBV19 and TRBJ1-4): DGGITQSPKYLFRKEGQNVTLSCEQNLNHDAMYWYRQDPGQGLRLIYYSQIVNDFQKGDIAEGYSVSREKKESFPLTVTSAQKNPTAFYLCASNRPADHNEKLFFGSGTQLSVL.

J is TRBJ2-7 and V is TRBV29-1, with TRBD2 matching over 12 bases. J lost 11 bases, V lost 3 bases, and 11 bases had no gene match. CDR1 is SQVTM and CDR2 is ANQGSEA in the germline V gene. The CDR3 length is 14 residues. The DNA for the CDR3 is TGCAGCGTTGATCCCCTAGCGGGAGGGCCGGGGGAGTACTTC. Its protein product is CSVDPLAGGPGEYF.

This clonotype appeared many times. The chain has TRBV20-1 and TRBJ2-7; 8 positions agree with TRBD2. From germline, CDR1 is DFQATT and CDR2 SNEGSKA (reference sequence). This CDR3 region has 14 residues. Losses at the gene ends were 1 base for V and 5 bases for J; bases not matched to a gene: 7. CDR3 residues: CSARVSGSLNEQYF. DNA for the CDR3: TGCAGTGCTAGAGTGAGCGGGAGTCTTAACGAGCAGTACTTC.

The sample holds many counts of this clonotype. The chain recombines TRBV7-3 with TRBJ2-3; D possibly corresponds to TRBD1 (6 bases). This CDR3 region has 15 residues. CDR1 is SGHTA and CDR2 is FQGTGA in the germline V gene. V was cut by 6 bases and J by 2 bases, with 15 bases left in between. This CDR3 reads CASRSLGQNTDTQYF. Here the CDR3 DNA reads TGTGCCAGCAGGTCGCTCGGACAGAACACAGATACGCAGTATTTT.